These 29 T cell receptor beta chains were sequenced from one sample in a study of blood T cell repertoires in COVID-19. Assay used: immunoSEQ multiplex PCR; TCRdb lists only in-frame clones, some missing. This sample has approximately 110,000 clones; more than 80% occur once, and the top ten carry around 3.3%. The sequencing input was peripheral blood. The source of these receptors is an elderly woman with COVID-19, enrolled during active disease.

This clone was seen just once. The V gene is TRBV10-3, the J gene TRBJ2-3, with 10 positions matching TRBD2. This CDR3 contains 15 residues. V lost 6 bases and J lost 0; bases outside the gene matches: 3. Germline CDR1 and CDR2: ENHRY and SYGVKD. The CDR3 bases are TGTGCCATCAGCCAGACTAGCGGGAGCACAGATACGCAGTATTTT. This gives the protein CAISQTSGSTDTQYF.

Here the CDR3 reads CASSPRAGYGYTF. The DNA of the CDR3 is TGTGCCAGCAGCCCGAGGGCAGGCTATGGCTACACCTTC. The chain is built from TRBV5-6 and TRBJ1-2; D gene unclear. Germline CDR1 is SGHDT and CDR2 is YYEEEE. The V end was cut by 4 bases, the J end by 4 bases, with 11 bases between. This CDR3 has 13 amino acids.

The gene calls are TRBV2 and TRBJ2-7; TRBD1 agrees at 9 bases. CDR1 is SNHLY and CDR2 is FYNNEI in the germline V gene. The CDR3 has 15 residues. J lost 5 bases, V lost 6 bases, and 11 bases had no gene match. In nucleotides, the CDR3 is TGTGCCAGCAGAGTTCGGACAGGGGCGGGCGACGAGCAGTACTTC. It codes for CASRVRTGAGDEQYF.

The V and J genes are TRBV28 and TRBJ1-5, with D uncertain. Trimming shortened V by 7 bases and J by 0 bases, and 10 bases separated the two germline ends. The CDR3 is 14 residues long. Germline V gene lookup returns CDR1 MDHEN and CDR2 SYDVKM. CDR3 sequence reads: CASNPPGSNQPQHF. The CDR3 region has the DNA TGTGCCAGCAACCCCCCGGGTAGCAATCAGCCCCAGCATTTT.

V usage is TRBV6-5 and J usage is TRBJ1-4; weak D call: TRBD1 (6 bases). With 6 bases removed from V and 7 bases from J, the gap between germline ends came to 15 bases. The CDR3 consists of 14 residues. Germline CDR1 is MNHEY and CDR2 is SVGAGI. The CDR3 coding sequence is TGTGCCAGCAGGGACAGTCGGTCTCGTGAAAAACTGTTTTTT. Residues: CASRDSRSREKLFF.

V gene TRBV10-3 combines with J gene TRBJ1-3; TRBD1 might be the D (6 bases). In germline, CDR1 is ENHRY, CDR2 SYGVKD. Trimming shortened V by 2 bases and J by 2 bases, and 16 bases separated the two germline ends. The CDR3 contains 17 residues. The chain's CDR3 is CAISEPSLGGAGNTIYF. The CDR3 nucleotides read TGTGCCATCAGTGAGCCCTCCCTAGGGGGGGCTGGAAACACCATATATTTT.

V usage is TRBV15 and J usage is TRBJ1-5; no definite D call. V gave up 0 bases and J gave up 5 bases, with 11 bases separating them. This CDR3 contains 15 residues. Germline CDR1 reads LNHNV; CDR2 reads YYDKDF (reference sequence). As DNA, the CDR3 is TGTGCCACCAGCAGAGATCGTGGGGAGCATCAGCCCCAGCATTTT. Its translation is CATSRDRGEHQPQHF.

This clone was found once. This chain connects TRBV5-1 to TRBJ1-1, with TRBD1 as a possible D gene (5 bases). V was clipped by 0 bases and J by 1 base, with 10 bases between them. The germline V gene encodes CDR1 SGHRS and CDR2 YFSETQ. The CDR3 is 15 residues long. DNA for the CDR3: TGCGCCAGCAGCTTGGCCGCGGGGACGAACACTGAAGCTTTCTTT. As protein: CASSLAAGTNTEAFF.

The CDR3 region has the DNA TGTGCCAGCAGGCAGGGAAGGGTGGGAAAACTGTTTTTT. Translation gives CASRQGRVGKLFF. The V and J genes are TRBV27 and TRBJ1-4; a possible D gene is TRBD1 (5 bases). V lost 6 bases and J 10 bases, leaving 15 bases between the germline ends. The germline V gene encodes CDR1 MNHEY and CDR2 SMNVEV (reference sequence). The CDR3 extends over 13 amino acids.

This clone was detected only once. The chain combines TRBV12-3 or TRBV12-4 with TRBJ2-7; tentatively, D is TRBD1 (6 bases). Trimming left V 3 bases short and J 2 bases short, with 8 bases between. The CDR3 has 13 residues. CDR3 nucleotides: TGTGCCAGCAGTTTGGCAGGGGCCTACGAGCAGTACTTC. Its protein is CASSLAGAYEQYF.

The rearrangement uses TRBV7-2 and TRBJ2-7; possibly TRBD1 for D (5 bases). The V end lost 1 base, the J end lost 1 base, and 8 bases lay between the germline ends. This CDR3 spans 14 amino acids. In germline, CDR1 is SGHTA, CDR2 FQGNSA. The CDR3 protein is CASSLVTGSYEQYF. The DNA for the CDR3 is TGTGCCAGCAGCTTAGTTACAGGTTCCTACGAGCAGTACTTC. The full variable domain, in which reference TRBV7-2 and TRBJ2-7 provide the parts outside the CDR3, is GAGVSQSPSNKVTEKGKDVELRCDPISGHTALYWYRQSLGQGLEFLIYFQGNSAPDKSGLPSDRFSAERTGGSVSTLTIQRTQQEDSAVYLCASSLVTGSYEQYFGPGTRLTVT.

This clone turned up a few times. The chain couples TRBV27 to TRBJ1-2, with TRBD1 matching 7 bases. V lost 4 bases to trimming and J lost 3 bases; unmatched junction nucleotides: 2. The CDR3 loop spans 13 amino acids. Germline V gene data show CDR1 as MNHEY and CDR2 as SMNVEV (reference sequence). The CDR3 DNA is TGTGCCAGCAGTTACAGGGGAGACTATGGCTACACCTTC. Its translation: CASSYRGDYGYTF.

This sequence joins TRBV9 and TRBJ1-2; TRBD1 matches at 7 bases. V shed 2 bases, J shed 10 bases, and the junction held 11 bases outside the gene matches. The CDR3 is 14 residues long. Germline CDR1 reads SGDLS; CDR2 reads YYNGEE. The DNA of the CDR3 is TGTGCCAGCAGCGTGGGCCGGGACAGAGGGCTCTACACCTTC. Its translation is CASSVGRDRGLYTF.

V gene TRBV5-1 combines with J gene TRBJ2-2; no clear D. CDR3 length: 14 residues. V lost 4 bases and J lost 2, with 9 bases in between. The germline V gene encodes CDR1 SGHRS and CDR2 YFSETQ. This CDR3 is CASSGGVNTGELFF. In DNA, the CDR3 is TGCGCCAGCAGCGGCGGAGTTAACACCGGGGAGCTGTTTTTT.

This chain connects TRBV3-1 (or the pseudogene TRBV3-2) to TRBJ2-7; 9 bases match TRBD1. CDR3 length: 14 amino acids. CDR1 and CDR2 (germline): LGHDT, YNNKEL (reference sequence). V shed 8 bases, J shed 1 base, and the junction held 6 bases outside the gene matches. The DNA for the CDR3 is TGTGCCAGCCAAACGGGACAGGGATCCTACGAGCAGTACTTC. It yields the protein CASQTGQGSYEQYF.

This clone was counted once. The CDR3 DNA reads as TGCGCCAGCAGTGAGAATACAGCGGGAGGGCAGTACTTC. The encoded protein is CASSENTAGGQYF. This rearrangement joins TRBV10-2 to TRBJ2-7, with 9 bases aligning to TRBD2. The germline CDR1 and CDR2 sequences are WSHSY and SAAADI. This CDR3 comprises 13 residues. The V segment lost 2 bases and the J segment 9 bases; nucleotides outside the gene matches: 5.

The rearrangement links TRBV3-1 (or the pseudogene TRBV3-2) to TRBJ2-7; 10 bases are a match to TRBD2. The germline CDR1 and CDR2 sequences are LGHDT and YNNKEL (reference sequence). After removal of 1 base from V and 2 bases from J, the junction contained 2 bases not matched to a gene. The CDR3 totals 15 residues. The CDR3 DNA follows: TGTGCCAGCAGCCAAGGACTAGCGGGTACCTACGAGCAGTACTTC. Amino acid sequence: CASSQGLAGTYEQYF.

The V gene is TRBV18, the J gene TRBJ1-2; D remains unclear. V was shortened by 2 bases and J by 7 bases, with 20 bases between the two germline ends. The CDR3 sequence is 16 residues long. Germline V gene data show CDR1 as KGHSH and CDR2 as LQKENI. The CDR3 bases are TGTGCCAGCTCACCAAAGAAAGGAGCCGGAGCTTTTGGCTACACCTTC. Its translation: CASSPKKGAGAFGYTF.

This clone showed up just a few times. The rearrangement joins TRBV4-3 to TRBJ1-2; no clear D. V was shortened by 1 base and J by 1 base, with 4 bases between the two germline ends. The length of the CDR3 is 13 residues. Germline V lookup: CDR1 LGHNA, CDR2 YSLEER. Written as DNA, the CDR3 is TGCGCCAGCAGCCAAGCCTATAACTATGGCTACACCTTC. The encoded protein is CASSQAYNYGYTF.

V and J are TRBV12-5 and TRBJ1-1; no firm D call. The CDR3 runs 11 residues. With 1 base removed from V and 11 bases from J, the gap between germline ends came to 8 bases. Germline lookup yields CDR1 LGHNT and CDR2 FRNRAP. The CDR3 loop is CASGLGTRAFF. In DNA, the CDR3 is TGTGCTAGTGGTTTGGGGACTAGGGCTTTCTTT.

The chain links TRBV28 to TRBJ2-7, with a tentative D call TRBD2 (6 bases). This CDR3 has 14 residues. Germline CDR1 is MDHEN and CDR2 is SYDVKM. V lost 5 bases and J 5 bases, leaving 16 bases between the germline ends. The CDR3 coding sequence is TGTGCCAGCAGTATACCGACTAGTATAGACGAGCAGTACTTC. It specifies CASSIPTSIDEQYF. Based on the CDR3 plus reference TRBV28 and TRBJ2-7, the full variable domain is DVKVTQSSRYLVKRTGEKVFLECVQDMDHENMFWYRQDPGLGLRLIYFSYDVKMKEKGDIPEGYSVSREKKERFSLILESASTNQTSMYLCASSIPTSIDEQYFGPGTRLTVT.

Of note for this clone: This sample includes further DNA sequences coding for the same CDR3. The CDR3 spells CASSYSTGTEAFF. The CDR3 coding sequence is TGTGCCAGCAGTTACTCAACAGGCACTGAAGCTTTCTTT. This rearrangement joins TRBV6-5 to TRBJ1-1, with a possible D match to TRBD1 (5 bases). CDR1 is MNHEY, CDR2 SVGAGI, per germline. The V end was cut by 0 bases, the J end by 4 bases, with 6 bases between. The CDR3 is made up of 13 amino acids.

The chain couples TRBV7-2 to TRBJ2-7; weak D call: TRBD1 (5 bases). This CDR3 has 14 amino acids. CDR1 and CDR2 (germline): SGHTA, FQGNSA. V was pared by 1 base and J by 2 bases, with 9 bases between. CDR3 residues: CASSLGGRAYEQYF. The CDR3 DNA is TGTGCCAGCAGCTTAGGTGGCAGGGCCTACGAGCAGTACTTC.

The table lists this clone with a count of one. CDR3 sequence: CASSLGTGRSYEQYF. The CDR3 nucleotides are TGTGCCAGCAGCTTGGGGACAGGTCGCTCCTACGAGCAGTACTTC. This chain joins TRBV5-4 and TRBJ2-7; 7 nucleotides align to TRBD1. The CDR3 loop spans 15 amino acids. Germline loops: CDR1 SGHNT, CDR2 YYREEE (reference sequence). J gave up 0 bases and V 0 bases, and 3 bases lay outside the gene matches.

The chain uses TRBV5-1 and TRBJ2-6; possible D gene TRBD1, 6 bases. CDR3 length equals 17 residues. Germline loops: CDR1 SGHRS, CDR2 YFSETQ. The germline V and J ends were trimmed by 4 bases and 0 bases, with 14 bases remaining between them. The CDR3 reads CASSPRTDHSGANVLTF. CDR3 coding DNA: TGCGCCAGCAGCCCTCGGACAGATCACTCTGGGGCCAACGTCCTGACTTTC.

The chain recombines TRBV7-9 with TRBJ1-2, with D perhaps matching TRBD1 (6 bases). The CDR3 runs 16 residues. The V gene's germline CDR1 is SEHNR and CDR2 FQNEAQ (reference sequence). Trimming removed 5 bases from V and 0 bases from J, with 16 bases in between. The CDR3 reads CASSVLQGQANYGYTF. The CDR3 nucleotides read TGTGCCAGCAGCGTCCTACAGGGCCAAGCTAACTATGGCTACACCTTC.

The rearrangement links TRBV18 to TRBJ2-1, with 10 bases lining up with TRBD2. The CDR3 runs to 16 residues. The junction had 8 bases not matched to a gene; V was cut back by 3 bases and J by 6 bases. Germline-derived CDR1 and CDR2 are KGHSH and LQKENI. In DNA, the CDR3 is TGTGCCAGCTCACCGGCGGCGAGCGGGAGGGTCAATGAGCAGTTCTTC. Translation: CASSPAASGRVNEQFF.

The DNA for the CDR3 is TGTGCCAGCAGCCCTCGGGCTAGCGGGAGGGAAGAGCAGTACTTC. This translates into CASSPRASGREEQYF. The V and J genes are TRBV5-5 and TRBJ2-7, with 12 bases that match TRBD2. V gave up 4 bases and J gave up 7 bases; unmatched junction bases: 9. Germline V gene data show CDR1 as SGHKS and CDR2 as YYEKEE (reference sequence). This CDR3 has 15 amino acids.

This clone came up once. The chain links TRBV6-5 to TRBJ2-3; D unresolved. The CDR3 is 13 residues long. Germline V CDR1 and CDR2: MNHEY, SVGAGI. V was pared by 7 bases and J by 6 bases, with 14 bases between. The CDR3: CASTLIPRDTQYF. CDR3 DNA: TGTGCCAGCACCCTAATCCCCAGGGATACGCAGTATTTT.